Presented here are 8 T cell receptor beta chains from one specimen sequenced in a study of blood T cells in healthy people across ages. For the second PCR, which ran for roughly 6 to 11 cycles, a sample-barcoded 5' primer and a J-beta primer mix were used. A single record per CDR3 protein comes from TCRdb applying MiXCR to the 5' RACE reads. The sample lists 650,000 to 900,000 distinct CDR3 sequences, under 80% occurring once. The sample was blood. These receptors all come from a man aged 25-40 years in good health.

The V gene is TRBV28, the J gene TRBJ2-3; 7 bases are a match to TRBD1. Germline V lookup: CDR1 MDHEN, CDR2 SYDVKM. The CDR3 runs 14 residues. After removal of 6 bases from V and 6 bases from J, the junction contained 9 bases not matched to a gene. CDR3 sequence: CASRIHRGRDTQYF. CDR3 DNA sequence: TGTGCCAGCAGAATACACAGGGGAAGGGATACGCAGTATTTT.

This rearrangement joins TRBV3-1 to TRBJ2-7; the D gene could be TRBD1 or TRBD2 (5 bases each). Trimming cost V 1 base and J 7 bases, with 14 bases left between them. Germline CDR1 and CDR2: LGHDT and YNNKEL (reference sequence). The CDR3 length is 14 residues. The CDR3 is CASSQVGVNNEQYF. Here the CDR3 DNA reads TGTGCCAGCAGCCAAGTGGGGGTTAACAATGAGCAGTACTTC.

The chain is built from TRBV7-3 and TRBJ1-1; 8 nucleotides align to TRBD1. Germline loops: CDR1 SGHTA, CDR2 FQGTGA. V lost 1 base to trimming and J lost 5 bases; unmatched junction nucleotides: 9. This CDR3 region has 16 residues. The chain's CDR3 is CASSLKGSGGLTEAFF. The CDR3 DNA sequence: TGTGCCAGCAGCTTAAAGGGGTCAGGGGGCCTGACTGAAGCTTTCTTT.

The chain carries TRBV15 and TRBJ2-4, with D possibly called TRBD1 or TRBD2 (5 bases each). Trimming took 0 bases from V and 7 from J, leaving 10 bases between them. The CDR3 runs to 14 residues. From germline, CDR1 is LNHNV and CDR2 YYDKDF (reference sequence). The CDR3 loop reads CATSRDGRENIQYF. The CDR3 DNA sequence: TGTGCCACCAGCAGAGATGGCAGGGAGAACATTCAGTACTTC.

This sequence joins TRBV12-3 or TRBV12-4 and TRBJ2-5; 9 bases align to TRBD1. With V trimmed by 10 bases and J by 6 bases, 12 bases remained unmatched. The CDR3 runs 14 residues. Here the CDR3 DNA reads TGTGCCACCTCTGGACAGGGGAATCAAAAGACCCAGTACTTC. This translates into CATSGQGNQKTQYF.

There are a few counts of this clonotype. The chain has TRBV6-5 and TRBJ2-7, with D tentatively TRBD2 (5 bases). V lost 9 bases and J lost 5, with 14 bases in between. The CDR3 covers 12 residues. Germline CDR1 MNHEY, CDR2 SVGAGI. The CDR3 region is CASTEGFNEQYF. In DNA, the CDR3 is TGTGCCAGTACTGAGGGATTTAACGAGCAGTACTTC.

Comments on this clonotype: The junction does not match germline at one end; this may be a read error. The rearrangement links TRBV4-3 to TRBJ2-5; a possible D gene is TRBD1 (5 bases). The length of the CDR3 is 15 residues. Germline V gives CDR1 LGHNA, CDR2 YSLEER. For the CDR3, the DNA is TGCGCCAGCAGCCAAGGCAGGGCCCGAGAAGAAACCCAGTACTTC. Translation gives CASSQGRAREETQYF.

J is TRBJ1-1 and V is TRBV14; D remains unclear. Germline V CDR1 and CDR2: SGHDN, FVKESK. Deletions cut 1 base from V and 4 bases from J, with 7 bases between. CDR3 length: 13 amino acids. The CDR3 bases are TGTGCCAGCAGCCAAGCAAGTCGCACTGAAGCTTTCTTT. Protein sequence: CASSQASRTEAFF. The whole variable domain, filled in from reference TRBV14 and TRBJ1-1, reads EAGVTQFPSHSVIEKGQTVTLRCDPISGHDNLYWYRRVMGKEIKFLLHFVKESKQDESGMPNNRFLAERTGGTYSTLKVQPAELEDSGVYFCASSQASRTEAFFGQGTRLTVV.